Below, 29 T cell receptor beta chains from the same sample are listed, as sequenced in a study of T cell changes during pregnancy in multiple sclerosis. TCRdb's table, derived via immunoSEQ multiplex PCR, lists solely in-frame clones and lacks some. The table has 34,000 or so clones, 90% seen once. The sequencing used CD8+ T cells from peripheral blood mononuclear cells, collected before pregnancy. The receptor source for this set is a female donor with multiple sclerosis, enrolled in a pregnancy study.

The rearrangement links TRBV5-1 to TRBJ1-1; D is unclear. V was pared by 5 bases and J by 4 bases, with 6 bases between. CDR1 and CDR2 (germline): SGHRS, YFSETQ. This CDR3 is 11 amino acids long. This chain's CDR3 is CASSFGTEAFF. The CDR3 DNA sequence: TGCGCCAGCAGTTTCGGCACTGAAGCTTTCTTT.

The chain recombines TRBV19 with TRBJ1-2, with 12 bases matching TRBD1. There are 17 residues in the CDR3. V lost 3 bases, J lost 2 bases, and 7 bases stayed unmatched. CDR1 and CDR2 from the germline V gene are LNHDA and SQIVND (reference sequence). This CDR3 is CASSIRPGQGANYGYTF. CDR3 DNA sequence: TGTGCCAGTAGTATTAGACCGGGACAGGGGGCGAACTATGGCTACACCTTC.

The chain recombines TRBV5-1 with TRBJ2-1, with D unclear. Per germline, CDR1 SGHRS and CDR2 YFSETQ. The V gene lost 8 bases and the J gene lost 0 bases, with 12 bases spanning the gap. CDR3 length equals 14 residues. The CDR3 region has the DNA TGCGCCAGTTACCACGACTCCTCCTACAATGAGCAGTTCTTC. Protein product: CASYHDSSYNEQFF.

This clone is a singleton in its sample. The genes are TRBV25-1 and TRBJ2-7, with 11 bases fitting TRBD1. CDR1 is MGHDK, CDR2 SYGVNS, per germline. This CDR3 comprises 15 residues. V gave up 3 bases and J gave up 3 bases; unmatched junction bases: 4. CDR3 nucleotide sequence: TGTGCCAGCAGTGACCGGGACAGGGGGTACTACGAGCAGTACTTC. Protein sequence: CASSDRDRGYYEQYF.

The gene calls are TRBV7-8 and TRBJ2-3, with TRBD2 matching over 13 bases. The CDR3 is made up of 17 amino acids. Germline CDR1 and CDR2: SGHVS and FQNEAQ. Unmatched junction bases numbered 1, after V lost 1 base and J lost 0 bases. The CDR3 is CASSLGGLAGSTDTQYF. CDR3 sequence (DNA): TGTGCCAGCAGCTTAGGGGGACTAGCGGGGAGCACAGATACGCAGTATTTT.

The chain combines TRBV13 with TRBJ1-1, with 10 bases fitting TRBD1. The CDR3 length is 15 residues. Trimming at V came to 5 bases and at J to 6 bases, leaving 9 bases not matched to a gene. Per germline, CDR1 PRHDT and CDR2 FYEKMQ (reference sequence). The CDR3 loop is CASSILGQGSPEAFF. As DNA, the CDR3 is TGTGCCAGCAGCATCCTGGGACAGGGGTCTCCTGAAGCTTTCTTT.

J is TRBJ2-7 and V is TRBV13, with TRBD2 matching 7 bases. The CDR3 spans 15 residues. Looked up from germline, CDR1 is PRHDT and CDR2 is FYEKMQ (reference sequence). V dropped 0 bases and J dropped 3; count of bases not matched to a gene: 5. The CDR3 sequence: CASSLGSASGYEQYF. In DNA form, the CDR3 reads TGTGCCAGCAGCTTAGGCAGTGCTAGCGGCTACGAGCAGTACTTC.

The chain joins TRBV7-9 to TRBJ2-1, with D perhaps matching TRBD1 (6 bases). The CDR3 is 15 amino acids. CDR1 and CDR2 (germline): SEHNR, FQNEAQ (reference sequence). Trimming shortened V by 3 bases and J by 8 bases, and 17 bases separated the two germline ends. CDR3 DNA: TGTGCCAGCAGCTTGGTAGGGGGTCCTCAGCATGAGCAGTTCTTC. It codes for CASSLVGGPQHEQFF.

The gene calls are TRBV5-4 and TRBJ2-1; TRBD2 is a possible D gene (5 bases). V was shortened by 2 bases and J by 0 bases, with 12 bases between the two germline ends. The CDR3 consists of 16 residues. Germline lookup yields CDR1 SGHNT and CDR2 YYREEE (reference sequence). The CDR3 DNA is TGTGCCAGCAGCTTCGAGGGCCCAAGCTCCTACAATGAGCAGTTCTTC. The encoded protein is CASSFEGPSSYNEQFF.

This clone was recorded only once. This sequence joins TRBV27 and TRBJ2-7, with 14 nucleotides matching TRBD2. Germline V gene lookup returns CDR1 MNHEY and CDR2 SMNVEV (reference sequence). The CDR3 is made up of 16 amino acids. After removal of 0 bases from V and 3 bases from J, the junction contained 1 base not matched to a gene. CDR3 nucleotide sequence: TGTGCCAGCAGTTTATCCGGGACTAGCGGGGGCTACGAGCAGTACTTC. Protein sequence: CASSLSGTSGGYEQYF.

The chain has TRBV30 and TRBJ1-1; D is possibly TRBD1 (5 bases). Trimming removed 5 bases from V and 4 bases from J, with 14 bases in between. CDR3 length: 13 amino acids. CDR1 GTSNPN and CDR2 SVGIG come from the germline V gene (reference sequence). The CDR3 nucleotides are TGTGCCTGGGATCAGGGTTTGGCCACTGAAGCTTTCTTT. Residues: CAWDQGLATEAFF.

This clone was picked up a small number of times. This specimen includes other DNA sequences encoding the same CDR3. This chain uses TRBV4-1 with TRBJ2-1, with 12 bases matching TRBD2. CDR1 is MGHRA and CDR2 is YSYEKL in the germline V gene. The V and J ends lost 0 bases and 9 bases, in that order; junction bases with no gene match: 6. This CDR3 contains 16 residues. The CDR3 bases are TGCGCCAGCAGCCAAGAAGCGACTAGCGGGAGTCGTGAGCAGTTCTTC. Translating it yields CASSQEATSGSREQFF.

The chain is built from TRBV6-5 and TRBJ1-3, with TRBD1 matching 12 bases. V lost 4 bases, J lost 4 bases, and 2 bases stayed unmatched. Germline CDR1 is MNHEY and CDR2 is SVGAGI. The CDR3 length is 15 residues. CDR3 loop: CASSLGQGAGNTIYF. The CDR3 region has the DNA TGTGCCAGCAGTTTGGGACAGGGGGCAGGAAACACCATATATTTT.

V and J are TRBV25-1 and TRBJ2-7; D gene uncertain. Germline CDR1 reads MGHDK; CDR2 reads SYGVNS. V was pared by 3 bases and J by 4 bases, with 4 bases between. This CDR3 comprises 11 residues. CDR3 nucleotide sequence: TGTGCCAGCAGTGATTCTTACGAGCAGTACTTC. Residues: CASSDSYEQYF.

The chain combines TRBV4-1 with TRBJ2-7, with 9 bases fitting TRBD2. The CDR3 consists of 18 residues. CDR1 MGHRA and CDR2 YSYEKL come from the germline V gene. V gave up 3 bases and J gave up 3 bases; unmatched junction bases: 15. CDR3 in DNA: TGCGCCAGCAGCCAGCAAGCGGGAGGCCCGAGAGGGTACTACGAGCAGTACTTC. It encodes CASSQQAGGPRGYYEQYF.

V gene TRBV29-1 combines with J gene TRBJ1-4, with a possible D match to TRBD1 (6 bases). The V end lost 5 bases, the J end lost 4 bases, and 17 bases lay between the germline ends. Germline lookup yields CDR1 SQVTM and CDR2 ANQGSEA. The CDR3 length is 15 residues. CDR3 region: CSVCDEQGHNEKLFF. CDR3 coding DNA: TGCAGCGTTTGTGACGAACAGGGCCATAATGAAAAACTGTTTTTT.

This chain connects TRBV5-4 to TRBJ2-5; 12 nucleotides agree with TRBD1. The germline V gene has CDR1 SGHNT and CDR2 YYREEE (reference sequence). This CDR3 comprises 17 residues. Germline trimming cut 4 bases from V and 4 bases from J; bases unmatched to any gene: 11. The CDR3 is CASSRRDRGLVRETQYF. In DNA form, the CDR3 reads TGTGCCAGCAGCAGGCGGGACAGGGGGCTAGTACGAGAGACCCAGTACTTC.

The chain's CDR3 is CASSLDGARSGAFF. DNA for the CDR3: TGTGCCAGCAGCTTAGATGGGGCCAGATCTGGAGCTTTCTTT. The chain carries TRBV11-2 and TRBJ1-1; D may be TRBD1 (5 bases). CDR3 length: 14 amino acids. Trimming removed 0 bases at V and 10 bases at J, with 15 bases between. Germline lookup yields CDR1 SGHAT and CDR2 FQNNGV.

CDR3 coding DNA: TGTGCCAGCAGTGAACGGGTTTCTGGGGCCAACGTCCTGACTTTC. This sequence encodes CASSERVSGANVLTF. The chain links TRBV6-1 to TRBJ2-6; no clear D. This CDR3 comprises 15 residues. The V gene's germline CDR1 is MNHNS and CDR2 SASEGT. Trimming left V 2 bases short and J 1 base short, with 6 bases between.

The rearrangement links TRBV9 to TRBJ2-1; 16 bases are shared with TRBD2. CDR1 SGDLS and CDR2 YYNGEE come from the germline V gene. After removal of 3 bases from V and 1 base from J, the junction contained 10 bases not matched to a gene. The CDR3 runs to 20 residues. The CDR3 DNA reads as TGTGCCAGCAGCGGGGATCCGGGACTAGCGGGAGGGCCGTCCTACAATGAGCAGTTCTTC. Its translation: CASSGDPGLAGGPSYNEQFF.

The V and J genes are TRBV7-9 and TRBJ2-1, with 9 bases matching TRBD2. In germline, CDR1 is SEHNR, CDR2 FQNEAQ (reference sequence). CDR3 length equals 16 residues. J was trimmed by 7 bases and V by 1 base; bases with no gene match: 8. The CDR3 sequence is CASSLGVSSGTNEQFF. CDR3 coding DNA: TGTGCCAGCAGCTTAGGGGTGTCTAGCGGGACGAATGAGCAGTTCTTC. The full variable domain, rest sourced from reference TRBV7-9 and TRBJ2-1, is DTGVSQNPRHKITKRGQNVTFRCDPISEHNRLYWYRQTLGQGPEFLTYFQNEAQLEKSRLLSDRFSAERPKGSFSTLEIQRTEQGDSAMYLCASSLGVSSGTNEQFFGPGTRLTVL.

The V gene is TRBV6-1, the J gene TRBJ2-7; TRBD1 matches at 7 bases. There are 11 residues in the CDR3. V lost 7 bases and J lost 7; bases outside the gene matches: 4. In germline, CDR1 is MNHNS, CDR2 SASEGT. The CDR3 sequence is CASKQGREQYF. The CDR3 nucleotides are TGTGCCAGCAAACAGGGGCGGGAGCAGTACTTC.

The V and J genes are TRBV9 and TRBJ2-1; D perhaps matches TRBD2 (6 bases). The CDR3 has 13 residues. V was trimmed by 6 bases and J by 4 bases, leaving 11 bases between them. Germline V gives CDR1 SGDLS, CDR2 YYNGEE. The CDR3 nucleotides are TGTGCCAGCACCAGCGGGCAATACAATGAGCAGTTCTTC. Translated: CASTSGQYNEQFF. The entire variable domain, with the rest obtained from reference TRBV9 and TRBJ2-1, is as follows: DSGVTQTPKHLITATGQRVTLRCSPRSGDLSVYWYQQSLDQGLQFLIQYYNGEERAKGNILERFSAQQFPDLHSELNLSSLELGDSALYFCASTSGQYNEQFFGPGTRLTVL.

The J gene is TRBJ1-2, the V gene TRBV27; TRBD1 is a possible D gene (6 bases). The CDR3 sequence is 15 residues long. Germline CDR1 is MNHEY and CDR2 is SMNVEV (reference sequence). Trimming shortened V by 3 bases and J by 2 bases, and 13 bases separated the two germline ends. The CDR3 sequence: CASSLSSGTNYGYTF. In DNA, the CDR3 is TGTGCCAGCAGTTTGTCCTCCGGGACAAACTATGGCTACACCTTC.

The chain is built from TRBV6-1 and TRBJ2-5, with TRBD1 as a possible D gene (6 bases). CDR3 size: 16 residues. Trimming removed 4 bases at V and 2 bases at J, with 17 bases between. Germline V gene lookup returns CDR1 MNHNS and CDR2 SASEGT. Here the CDR3 DNA reads TGTGCCAGCAGTGCGGCCTCCGGGACAATTCAAGAGACCCAGTACTTC. It specifies CASSAASGTIQETQYF.

In its sample, this clone was seen once. The rearrangement links TRBV2 to TRBJ1-5, with D perhaps TRBD1 (5 bases). Germline CDR1 and CDR2: SNHLY and FYNNEI. Between the trimmed V and J ends, which lost 1 base and 2 bases, there was a span of 9 bases. The CDR3 contains 15 residues. This chain's CDR3 is CASSEGQLGNQPQHF. In DNA form, the CDR3 reads TGTGCCAGCAGTGAAGGACAGTTGGGCAATCAGCCCCAGCATTTT.

V gene TRBV27 combines with J gene TRBJ2-1; D may be TRBD1 (5 bases). CDR1 is MNHEY, CDR2 SMNVEV, per germline (reference sequence). This CDR3 is built from 14 residues. Trimming left V 2 bases short and J 6 bases short, with 11 bases between. The DNA of the CDR3 is TGTGCCAGCAGTTTAAGCAGGGCTGGCAATGAGCAGTTCTTC. It encodes CASSLSRAGNEQFF.

V gene TRBV7-8 combines with J gene TRBJ2-4, with D perhaps matching TRBD2 (5 bases). CDR1 and CDR2 from the germline V gene are SGHVS and FQNEAQ. The CDR3 has 15 amino acids. Trimming pared 5 bases from V and 0 bases from J, leaving 11 bases between. CDR3 region: CASSEGFLAKNIQYF. The CDR3 DNA is TGTGCCAGCAGCGAGGGATTTCTAGCCAAAAACATTCAGTACTTC.

CDR3 DNA: TGTGCCAGCAGCTGGGAGGAGTGGGACACTGAAGCTTTCTTT. This codes for CASSWEEWDTEAFF. The genes are TRBV7-9 and TRBJ1-1; unclear D gene. Per germline, CDR1 SEHNR and CDR2 FQNEAQ (reference sequence). Trimming took off 4 bases at V and 3 bases at J, with 12 bases between the two ends. This CDR3 has 14 amino acids.